A selection of T cell receptor beta chains follows, all from one sample in a study of blood T cells in healthy people across ages. Via MiXCR, TCRdb re-called the 5' RACE reads, giving one row per CDR3 protein. The table has roughly 1.5 million distinct CDR3 sequences, 40% to 45% seen once. Sequencing input: blood. These receptors were obtained from a woman aged 18-29 years in good health. The conserved cysteine and the conserved F or W are not part of the CDR3 here. Size values are once, few and many counts, or a class for expanded clones, and some rows have none.

v_call: TRBV28
clone_size: -
cdr3_length: 14
cdr3_aa: ASSFHTEGAGETQY

v_call: TRBV12-3/TRBV12-4
clone_size: -
cdr3_length: 11
cdr3_aa: ASSFFGQETEY

v_call: TRBV6-2/TRBV6-3
clone_size: -
cdr3_length: 12
cdr3_aa: ASKRLADVETQY

v_call: TRBV4-1
clone_size: few
cdr3_length: 13
cdr3_aa: ASSQAHPNVNEQF

v_call: TRBV5-1
clone_size: few
cdr3_length: 13
cdr3_aa: ASSLLSGGTDTQY

v_call: TRBV20-1
clone_size: few
cdr3_length: 14
cdr3_aa: SAAWTISAPNKGYT

v_call: TRBV6-5
clone_size: -
cdr3_length: 13
cdr3_aa: ASGLTRSSNQPQH

v_call: TRBV13
clone_size: few
cdr3_length: 11
cdr3_aa: ASKGGLYNEQF

v_call: TRBV5-1
clone_size: -
cdr3_length: 12
cdr3_aa: ASNDPTGINGYT

v_call: TRBV5-1
clone_size: -
cdr3_length: 12
cdr3_aa: ASSLLTGTSEAF

v_call: TRBV18
clone_size: -
cdr3_length: 14
cdr3_aa: ARHHGDTLPTGELF

v_call: TRBV12-3/TRBV12-4
clone_size: -
cdr3_length: 11
cdr3_aa: ASSPPRPSEQY

v_call: TRBV20-1
clone_size: few
cdr3_length: 14
cdr3_aa: SARDRRLANTDTQY

v_call: TRBV27
clone_size: few
cdr3_length: 11
cdr3_aa: ATGTGSSYEQY

v_call: TRBV12-3/TRBV12-4
clone_size: few
cdr3_length: 12
cdr3_aa: ASNKQGSNEKLF

v_call: TRBV30
clone_size: -
cdr3_length: 13
cdr3_aa: AWSVSGTPGTEAF

v_call: TRBV4-1
clone_size: -
cdr3_length: 13
cdr3_aa: ASSQDSGQGYEQY

v_call: TRBV5-6
clone_size: -
cdr3_length: 14
cdr3_aa: ASSFFDGGSNQPQH

v_call: TRBV7-2
clone_size: few
cdr3_length: 14
cdr3_aa: ASSLAWRGAYNEQF

v_call: TRBV5-1
clone_size: -
cdr3_length: 13
cdr3_aa: ASSFGSGSTETQY

v_call: TRBV20-1
clone_size: few
cdr3_length: 13
cdr3_aa: SLTNPGGPNQPQH

v_call: TRBV7-2
clone_size: -
cdr3_length: 15
cdr3_aa: ASSLVGGQIMNTEAF

v_call: TRBV11-2
clone_size: -
cdr3_length: 13
cdr3_aa: ASSPSTGVRETQY

v_call: TRBV4-3
clone_size: few
cdr3_length: 14
cdr3_aa: ASSQVIAGGYNEQF

v_call: TRBV9
clone_size: few
cdr3_length: 14
cdr3_aa: ASSVLRTGHTDTQY

v_call: TRBV20-1
clone_size: -
cdr3_length: 13
cdr3_aa: SARPSDRVGEKLF

v_call: TRBV5-1
clone_size: few
cdr3_length: 15
cdr3_aa: ASSLSPEGPLTDTQY

v_call: TRBV6-2/TRBV6-3
clone_size: -
cdr3_length: 14
cdr3_aa: ASSSTLDASYNEQF

v_call: TRBV28
clone_size: few
cdr3_length: 13
cdr3_aa: ASGPGQSLSYEQY

v_call: TRBV9
clone_size: few
cdr3_length: 14
cdr3_aa: ASSVDSYSGANVLT

v_call: TRBV27
clone_size: -
cdr3_length: 15
cdr3_aa: ASRTISGRGNTGELF

v_call: TRBV2
clone_size: -
cdr3_length: 13
cdr3_aa: ASRSGTGPYGELF

v_call: TRBV10-3
clone_size: -
cdr3_length: 14
cdr3_aa: AISEFGGAVTDTQY

v_call: TRBV9
clone_size: few
cdr3_length: 12
cdr3_aa: ASSASSRQETQY

v_call: TRBV9
clone_size: few
cdr3_length: 12
cdr3_aa: ASSPDGGAQPQH

v_call: TRBV5-5
clone_size: -
cdr3_length: 13
cdr3_aa: ASSPQERRAYEQY

v_call: TRBV5-4
clone_size: -
cdr3_length: 12
cdr3_aa: ASNKPGGQETQY

v_call: TRBV28
clone_size: -
cdr3_length: 11
cdr3_aa: ASSGRAAGELF

v_call: TRBV5-5
clone_size: -
cdr3_length: 12
cdr3_aa: ASSLNPVPYEQY

v_call: TRBV20-1
clone_size: few
cdr3_length: 10
cdr3_aa: SANQNFYGYT